A selection of T cell receptor beta chains follows, all from one sample in a study of T cells expressing NK-cell markers. Using the 5' RACE reads, TCRdb records one entry per CDR3 protein without DNA. The listing contains about 170,000 distinct CDR3 sequences. The source material was blood T cells: a sorted CD56 or NKG2C T cell subset, CD4+ or CD8+ T cells, or bulk PBMC T cells (not recorded which). These receptors were obtained from a man between 18 and 69 years old in good health. Both conserved end residues are part of each CDR3.

J,V,length,CDR3
TRBJ2-3,TRBV19,16,CASSFTGARGADTQYF
TRBJ2-3,TRBV11-2,14,CASSPRPERDTQYF
TRBJ1-2,TRBV11-3,14,CASSLAPLGYGYTF
TRBJ2-1,TRBV20-1,15,CSARPLGTGGNEQFF
TRBJ1-6,TRBV6-1,14,CASSVTTGGSPLHF
TRBJ1-2,TRBV20-1,15,CSAREFVSGNYGYTF
TRBJ2-4,TRBV3-1,17,CASSQESSSRAKNIQYF
TRBJ1-1,TRBV5-1,19,CASSLAGRGQGNWSTEAFF
TRBJ2-7,TRBV3-1,16,CASSPAGQGFSYEQYF
TRBJ1-2,TRBV6-1,14,CASSSWTGEYGYTF
TRBJ2-7,TRBV15,12,CATSKAGYEQYF
TRBJ2-2,TRBV9,16,CASSVEDPRISGELFF
TRBJ1-5,TRBV7-8,15,CASSPKRQGGQPQHF
TRBJ1-2,TRBV12-3/TRBV12-4,14,CASTLGAGFYGYTF
TRBJ1-2,TRBV12-3/TRBV12-4,13,CASLEGGGYGYTF
TRBJ2-3,TRBV9,15,CASSPAGGSTDTQYF
TRBJ1-2,TRBV7-9,15,CASRPKQDEHYGYTF
TRBJ2-1,TRBV15,15,CATSTRDYGYNEQFF
TRBJ2-7,TRBV4-1,15,CASSQVRGFAYEQYF
TRBJ1-2,TRBV6-2/TRBV6-3,16,CASSYSRDTFYYGYTF
TRBJ2-1,TRBV5-5,16,CASSSRANSYDNEQFF
TRBJ1-5,TRBV20-1,15,CSARTPRITNQPQHF
TRBJ2-7,TRBV20-1,13,CSARDTQTYEQYF
TRBJ1-2,TRBV11-1,15,CASSPGTPRDYGYTF
TRBJ2-1,TRBV15,15,CATSPRDRGYNEQFF
TRBJ2-7,TRBV2,14,CASEYSGTTYEQYF
TRBJ2-4,TRBV24-1,16,CATSDRTPLAKNIQYF
TRBJ2-3,TRBV12-5,16,CASGLGRAPSTDTQYF
TRBJ2-6,TRBV13,17,CASSNRDTDSGANVLTF
TRBJ2-3,TRBV7-7,18,CASSHNYPGHGPTDTQYF
TRBJ2-5,TRBV5-1,14,CASSLLGNQETQYF
TRBJ1-6,TRBV6-2/TRBV6-3,14,CASTKEGRNSPLHF
TRBJ1-4,TRBV21-1,16,CASSNLDREDFEKLFF
TRBJ2-7,TRBV2,14,CASRGRGRYYEQYF
TRBJ2-3,TRBV4-1,15,CASSQLAGGPYTQYF
TRBJ1-2,TRBV7-8,13,CASSPTGRHGYTF
TRBJ2-7,TRBV11-2,19,CASSPYGTGTLLGSYEQYF
TRBJ2-1,TRBV2,12,CAIGDRINEQFF
TRBJ2-3,TRBV5-1,16,CASSSLTGFETDTQYF
TRBJ2-7,TRBV20-1,13,CSALPDSSYEQYF
TRBJ1-2,TRBV9,15,CASSVSQGVDYGYTF
TRBJ2-3,TRBV9,17,CASSVDPLRGGTDTQYF
TRBJ2-3,TRBV7-6,16,CASSLAAGGSTDTQYF
TRBJ1-5,TRBV30,16,CAWIGAGTGKNQPQHF
TRBJ2-3,TRBV5-1,16,CASRSETGFRTDTQYF
TRBJ2-7,TRBV12-3/TRBV12-4,13,CASSPPDGRPQYF
TRBJ1-1,TRBV11-1,13,CASSSRTATEAFF
TRBJ2-3,TRBV27,15,CASSIGGSSTDTQYF
TRBJ2-5,TRBV2,17,CASSDPTSGGDQETQYF
TRBJ2-2,TRBV20-1,15,CSARQSGGAPGELFF
TRBJ2-5,TRBV5-5,13,CASMGFGQETQYF
TRBJ1-2,TRBV6-5,16,CASITEQGISNYGYTF